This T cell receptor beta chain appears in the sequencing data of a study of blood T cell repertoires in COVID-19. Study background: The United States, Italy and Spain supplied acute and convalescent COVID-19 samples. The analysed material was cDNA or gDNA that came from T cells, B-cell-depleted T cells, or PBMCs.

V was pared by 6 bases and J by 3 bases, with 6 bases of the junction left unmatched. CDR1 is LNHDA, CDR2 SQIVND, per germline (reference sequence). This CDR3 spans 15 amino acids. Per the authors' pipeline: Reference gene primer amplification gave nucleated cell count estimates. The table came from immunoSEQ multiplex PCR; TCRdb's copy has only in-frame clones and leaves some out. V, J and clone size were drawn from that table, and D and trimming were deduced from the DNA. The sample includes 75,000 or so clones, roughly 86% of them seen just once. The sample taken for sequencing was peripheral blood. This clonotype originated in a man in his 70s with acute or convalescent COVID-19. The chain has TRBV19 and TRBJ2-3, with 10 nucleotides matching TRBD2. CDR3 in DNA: TGTGCCAGTAGAAAACCGGGACTAGCGACAGATACGCAGTATTTT. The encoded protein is CASRKPGLATDTQYF.